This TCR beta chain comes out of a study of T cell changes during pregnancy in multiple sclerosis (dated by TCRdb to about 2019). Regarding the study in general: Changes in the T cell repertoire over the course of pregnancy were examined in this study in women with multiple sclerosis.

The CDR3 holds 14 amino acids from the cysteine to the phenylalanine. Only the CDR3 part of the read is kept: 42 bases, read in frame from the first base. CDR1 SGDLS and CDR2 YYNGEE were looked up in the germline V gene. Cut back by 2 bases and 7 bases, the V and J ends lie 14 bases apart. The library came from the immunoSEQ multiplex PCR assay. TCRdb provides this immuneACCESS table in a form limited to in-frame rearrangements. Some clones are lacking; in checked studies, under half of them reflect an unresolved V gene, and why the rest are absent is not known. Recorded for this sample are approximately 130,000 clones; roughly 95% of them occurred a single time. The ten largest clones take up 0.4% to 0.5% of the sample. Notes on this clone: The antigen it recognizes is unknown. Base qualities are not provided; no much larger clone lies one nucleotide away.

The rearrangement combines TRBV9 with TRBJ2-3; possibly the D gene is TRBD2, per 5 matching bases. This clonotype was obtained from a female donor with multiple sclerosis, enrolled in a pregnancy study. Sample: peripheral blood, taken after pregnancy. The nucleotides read TGTGCCAGCAGCGTTCAAATTAGGGAGCATACGCAGTATTTT. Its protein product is CASSVQIREHTQYF.